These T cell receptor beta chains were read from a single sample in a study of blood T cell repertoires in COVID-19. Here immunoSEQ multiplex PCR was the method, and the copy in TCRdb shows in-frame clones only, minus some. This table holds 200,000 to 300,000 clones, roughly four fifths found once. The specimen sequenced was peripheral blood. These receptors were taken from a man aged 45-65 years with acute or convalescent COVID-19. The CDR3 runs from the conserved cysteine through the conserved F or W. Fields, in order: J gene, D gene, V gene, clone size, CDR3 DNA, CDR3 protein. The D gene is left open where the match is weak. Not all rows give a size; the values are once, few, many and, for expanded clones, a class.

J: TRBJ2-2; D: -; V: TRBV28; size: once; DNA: TGTGCCAGCAGTTTAGGGCGGAACACCGGGGAGCTGTTTTTT; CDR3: CASSLGRNTGELFF
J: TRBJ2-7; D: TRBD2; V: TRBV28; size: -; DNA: TGTGCCAGCAGTTTATACTCCCCGGGACTAGCGGGTTACGAGCAGTACTTC; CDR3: CASSLYSPGLAGYEQYF
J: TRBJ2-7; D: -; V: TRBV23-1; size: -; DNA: TGCGCCAGCAGTCAATCCTCGGGAGCCTACGAGCAGTACTTC; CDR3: CASSQSSGAYEQYF
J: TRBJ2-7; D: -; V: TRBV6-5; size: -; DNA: TGTGCCAGCAGTTACGGGGGGAGAACCTACGAGCAGTACTTC; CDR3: CASSYGGRTYEQYF
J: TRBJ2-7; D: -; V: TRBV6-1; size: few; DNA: TGTGCCAGCAGGGAAAAGCGGCCTAAAGAATCCTACGAGCAGTACTTC; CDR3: CASREKRPKESYEQYF
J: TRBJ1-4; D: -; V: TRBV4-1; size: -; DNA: TGCGCCAGCAGCCAAGAGAGACAGCCAAATGAAAAACTGTTTTTT; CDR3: CASSQERQPNEKLFF
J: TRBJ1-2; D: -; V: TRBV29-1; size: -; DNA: TGCAGCGTGGAGGGGCTCGGGGGCTACACCTTC; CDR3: CSVEGLGGYTF
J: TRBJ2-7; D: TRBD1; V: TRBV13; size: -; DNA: TGTGCCAGCAGGCCAACAGGGGATGACTGGGAGCAGTACTTC; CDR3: CASRPTGDDWEQYF
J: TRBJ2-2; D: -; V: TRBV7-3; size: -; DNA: TGTGCCAGTAGAGAGGATGCCGGGGAGCTGTTTTTT; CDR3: CASREDAGELFF
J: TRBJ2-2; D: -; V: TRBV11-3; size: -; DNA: TGTGCCAGCAGGGGTGGAGGCACCGGGGAGCTGTTTTTT; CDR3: CASRGGGTGELFF
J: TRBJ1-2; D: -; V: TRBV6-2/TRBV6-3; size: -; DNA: TGTGCCAGCAGTTTAAGGGGTAGCTATGGCTACACCTTC; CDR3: CASSLRGSYGYTF
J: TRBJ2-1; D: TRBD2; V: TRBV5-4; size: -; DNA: TGTGCCAGCAGATCTAGCGGCTACAATGAGCAGTTCTTC; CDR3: CASRSSGYNEQFF
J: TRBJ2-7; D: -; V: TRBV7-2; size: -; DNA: TGTGCCAGCAGCCCAGGGGCCGCGGCGACCTACGAGCAGTACTTC; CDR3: CASSPGAAATYEQYF
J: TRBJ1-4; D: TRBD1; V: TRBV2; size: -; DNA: TGTGCCAGCAGCGGCGACAGGGCGGCTAATGAAAAACTGTTTTTT; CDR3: CASSGDRAANEKLFF
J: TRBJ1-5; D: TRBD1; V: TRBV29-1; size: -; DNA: TGCAGCATTGCAGGACAGGATCCCAATCAGCCCCAGCATTTT; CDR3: CSIAGQDPNQPQHF
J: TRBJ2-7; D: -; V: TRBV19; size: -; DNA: TGTGCCAGTACCGGAGATTACGAGCAGTACTTC; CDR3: CASTGDYEQYF
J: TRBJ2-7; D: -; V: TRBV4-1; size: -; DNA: TGCGCCAGCAGCCAGCCCGACAGAGGCTACGAGCAGTACTTC; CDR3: CASSQPDRGYEQYF
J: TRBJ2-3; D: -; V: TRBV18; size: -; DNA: TGTGCCAGCTCCTCCCCCGGGACACTAATCAGCACAGATACGCAGTATTTT; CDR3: CASSSPGTLISTDTQYF
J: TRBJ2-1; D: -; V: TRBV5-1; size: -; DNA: TGCGCCAGCAGCTTTTCCGGGAACTACAATGAGCAGTTCTTC; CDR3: CASSFSGNYNEQFF
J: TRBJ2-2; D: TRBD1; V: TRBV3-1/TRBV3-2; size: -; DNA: TGTGCCAGCAGCCAAACAGGGGCGGACACCGGGGAGCTGTTTTTT; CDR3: CASSQTGADTGELFF
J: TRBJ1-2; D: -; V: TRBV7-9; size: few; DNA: TGTGCCAGCAGCTCGCGCCGGACAGAGACTAACTATGGCTACACCTTC; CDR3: CASSSRRTETNYGYTF
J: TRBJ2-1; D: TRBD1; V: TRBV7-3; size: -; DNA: TGTGCCAGCAGCCATGGGGACAGGGAGGCATACAATGAGCAGTTCTTC; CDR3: CASSHGDREAYNEQFF
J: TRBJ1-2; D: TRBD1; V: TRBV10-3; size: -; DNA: TGTGCCATCAGTGAGGAACAGGGGACCTATGGCTACACCTTC; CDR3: CAISEEQGTYGYTF
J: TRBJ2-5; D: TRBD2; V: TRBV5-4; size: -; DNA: TGTGCCAGCAGCCCCGGAGCGGGGGGATTCCAAGAGACCCAGTACTTC; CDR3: CASSPGAGGFQETQYF
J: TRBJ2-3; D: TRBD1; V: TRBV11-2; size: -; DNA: TGTGCCAGCAGCTTAGGACAGGGGAGGTTAGATACGCAGTATTTT; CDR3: CASSLGQGRLDTQYF
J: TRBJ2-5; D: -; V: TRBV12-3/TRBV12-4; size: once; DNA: TGTGCCAGCAGATCAGGGAAAGAGACCCAGTACTTC; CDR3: CASRSGKETQYF
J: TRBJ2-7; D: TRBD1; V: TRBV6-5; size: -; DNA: TGTGCCAGCAGGACAGGGGGCAGATACGAGCAGTACTTC; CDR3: CASRTGGRYEQYF
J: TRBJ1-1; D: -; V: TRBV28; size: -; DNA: TGTGCCAGCAGTCTCGGAGGGATTGAAGCTTTCTTT; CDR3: CASSLGGIEAFF
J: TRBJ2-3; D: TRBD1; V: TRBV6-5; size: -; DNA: TGTGCCAGCAGTCAAACAGGGGTAGATACGCAGTATTTT; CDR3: CASSQTGVDTQYF
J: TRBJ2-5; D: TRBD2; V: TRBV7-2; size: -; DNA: TGTGCCAGCAGCTTGCTAGCGGGGCCGGGGACCCAGTACTTC; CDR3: CASSLLAGPGTQYF
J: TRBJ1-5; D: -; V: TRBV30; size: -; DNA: TGTGCCTGGAGAGGGCAGGGAAGTGAGCCCCAGCATTTT; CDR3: CAWRGQGSEPQHF